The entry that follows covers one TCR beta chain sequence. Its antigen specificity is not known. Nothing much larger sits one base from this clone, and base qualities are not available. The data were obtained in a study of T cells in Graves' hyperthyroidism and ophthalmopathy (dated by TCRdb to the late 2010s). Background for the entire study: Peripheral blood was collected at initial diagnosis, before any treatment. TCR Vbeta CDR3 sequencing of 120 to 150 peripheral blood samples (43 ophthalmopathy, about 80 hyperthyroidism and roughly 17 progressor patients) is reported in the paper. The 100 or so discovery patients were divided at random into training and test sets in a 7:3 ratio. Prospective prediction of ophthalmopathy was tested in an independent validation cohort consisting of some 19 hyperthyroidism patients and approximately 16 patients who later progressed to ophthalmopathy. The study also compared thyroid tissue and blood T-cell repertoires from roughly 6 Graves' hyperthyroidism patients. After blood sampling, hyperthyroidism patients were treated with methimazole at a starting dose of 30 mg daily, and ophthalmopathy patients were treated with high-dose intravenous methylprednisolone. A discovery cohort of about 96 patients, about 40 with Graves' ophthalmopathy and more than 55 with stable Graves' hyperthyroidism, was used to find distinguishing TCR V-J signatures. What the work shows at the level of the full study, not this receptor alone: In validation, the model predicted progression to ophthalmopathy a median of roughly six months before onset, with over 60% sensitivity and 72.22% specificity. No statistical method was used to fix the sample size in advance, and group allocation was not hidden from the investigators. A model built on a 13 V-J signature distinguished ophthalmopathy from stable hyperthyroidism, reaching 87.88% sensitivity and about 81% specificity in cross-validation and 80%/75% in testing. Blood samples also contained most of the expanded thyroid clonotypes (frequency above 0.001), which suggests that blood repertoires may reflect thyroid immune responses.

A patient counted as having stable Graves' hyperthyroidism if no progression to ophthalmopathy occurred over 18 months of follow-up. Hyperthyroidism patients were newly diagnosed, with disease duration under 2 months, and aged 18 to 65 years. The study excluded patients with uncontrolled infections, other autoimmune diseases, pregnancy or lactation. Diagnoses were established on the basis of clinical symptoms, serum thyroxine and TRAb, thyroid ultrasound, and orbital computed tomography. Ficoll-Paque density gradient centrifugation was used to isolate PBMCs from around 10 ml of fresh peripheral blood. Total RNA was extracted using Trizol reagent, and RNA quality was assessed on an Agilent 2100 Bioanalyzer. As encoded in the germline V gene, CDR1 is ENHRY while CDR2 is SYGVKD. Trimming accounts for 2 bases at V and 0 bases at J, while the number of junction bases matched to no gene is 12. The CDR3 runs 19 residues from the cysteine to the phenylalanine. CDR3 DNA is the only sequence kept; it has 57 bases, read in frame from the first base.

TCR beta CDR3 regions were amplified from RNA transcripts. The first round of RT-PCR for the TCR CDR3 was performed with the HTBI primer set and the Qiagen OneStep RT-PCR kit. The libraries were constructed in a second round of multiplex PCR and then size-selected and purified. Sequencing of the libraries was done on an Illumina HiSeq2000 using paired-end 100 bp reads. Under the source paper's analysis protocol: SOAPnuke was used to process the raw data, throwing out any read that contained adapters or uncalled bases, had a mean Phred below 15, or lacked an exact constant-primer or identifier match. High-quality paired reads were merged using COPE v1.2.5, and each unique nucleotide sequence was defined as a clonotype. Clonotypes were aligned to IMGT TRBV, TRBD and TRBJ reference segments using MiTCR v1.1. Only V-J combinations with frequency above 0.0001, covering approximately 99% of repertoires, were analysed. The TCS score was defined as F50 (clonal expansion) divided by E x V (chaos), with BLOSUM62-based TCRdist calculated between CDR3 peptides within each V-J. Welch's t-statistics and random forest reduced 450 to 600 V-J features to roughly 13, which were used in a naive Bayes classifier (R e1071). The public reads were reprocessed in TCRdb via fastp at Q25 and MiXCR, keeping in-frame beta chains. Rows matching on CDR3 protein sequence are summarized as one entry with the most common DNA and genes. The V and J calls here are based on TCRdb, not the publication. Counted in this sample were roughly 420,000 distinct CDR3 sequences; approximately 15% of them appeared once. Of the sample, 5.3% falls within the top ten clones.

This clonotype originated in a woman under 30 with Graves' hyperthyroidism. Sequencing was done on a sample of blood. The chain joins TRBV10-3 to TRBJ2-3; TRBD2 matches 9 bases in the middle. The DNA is TGTGCCATCAGTGAGACCTACGCCCCTACTAGCGGGAGCACAGATACGCAGTATTTT. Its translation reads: CAISETYAPTSGSTDTQYF.